One sample yielded the 6 T cell receptor beta chains listed below, sequenced in a study of radiotherapy plus CTLA-4 blockade in lung cancer. The repertoire was sequenced with immunoSEQ multiplex PCR; TCRdb's copy has only in-frame clones and lacks some. This table has roughly 75,000 clones, approximately 80% appearing once. The sample here was peripheral blood, taken from a patient treated with radiotherapy plus ipilimumab. The receptors derive from a human donor with non-small cell lung cancer who had stable disease on radiotherapy plus ipilimumab.

The chain joins TRBV7-3 to TRBJ2-2, with 13 bases fitting TRBD2. The germline gives CDR1 SGHTA, CDR2 FQGTGA. The ends lost 4 bases at V and 0 bases at J; junction bases unmatched: 5. This CDR3 has 18 residues. The CDR3 spells CASSSGTSGTANTGELFF. The CDR3 bases are TGTGCCAGCAGCTCCGGGACTAGCGGGACTGCGAACACCGGGGAGCTGTTTTTT.

The rearrangement joins TRBV28 to TRBJ2-6; D ambiguous. Germline V CDR1 and CDR2: MDHEN, SYDVKM. The CDR3 loop spans 16 amino acids. V shed 2 bases and J shed 0 bases, with 8 bases lying between them. CDR3 loop: CASSLQRSSGANVLTF. The CDR3 DNA reads as TGTGCCAGCAGTTTACAGAGGTCCTCTGGGGCCAACGTCCTGACTTTC.

Only a few counts were recorded for this clone. The V gene is TRBV11-1, the J gene TRBJ2-7; 8 nucleotides agree with TRBD2. CDR1 is SGHAT, CDR2 FQDESV, per germline (reference sequence). This CDR3 contains 14 residues. The J segment lost 2 bases and the V segment lost 6 bases, leaving 6 bases of the junction unmatched. The CDR3 loop reads CASRNSGTAYEQYF. DNA for the CDR3: TGTGCCAGCAGAAATAGCGGGACCGCCTACGAGCAGTACTTC. Together with reference TRBV11-1 and TRBJ2-7, the CDR3 gives the full variable domain: EAEVAQSPRYKITEKSQAVAFWCDPISGHATLYWYRQILGQGPELLVQFQDESVVDDSQLPKDRFSAERLKGVDSTLKIQPAELGDSAMYLCASRNSGTAYEQYFGPGTRLTVT.

The chain is built from TRBV6-1 and TRBJ2-7; D might be TRBD1 (5 bases). This CDR3 contains 16 residues. From germline, CDR1 is MNHNS and CDR2 SASEGT. Between the trimmed V and J ends, which lost 1 base and 5 bases, there was a span of 18 bases. The CDR3 sequence is CASSEVKQGNTNEQYF. The CDR3 region has the DNA TGTGCCAGCAGTGAAGTTAAGCAGGGAAATACGAACGAGCAGTACTTC.

The CDR3 protein is CASSLNDKNIQYF. The CDR3, as DNA: TGTGCCAGCAGTTTAAACGACAAAAACATTCAGTACTTC. The gene calls are TRBV27 and TRBJ2-4; D gene unclear. CDR3 length: 13 amino acids. V lost 2 bases, J lost 3 bases, and 5 bases lay in between. The germline V gene has CDR1 MNHEY and CDR2 SMNVEV (reference sequence).

The gene calls are TRBV21-1 and TRBJ1-6; the table names TRBD1, a call not compared with the DNA. TRBV21-1 is a known pseudogene. This CDR3 contains 17 residues. The CDR3: CASSKGGGTPYNSPLHF. The CDR3 nucleotides read TGTGCCAGCAGCAAAGGAGGGGGTACCCCCTATAATTCACCCCTCCACTTT.